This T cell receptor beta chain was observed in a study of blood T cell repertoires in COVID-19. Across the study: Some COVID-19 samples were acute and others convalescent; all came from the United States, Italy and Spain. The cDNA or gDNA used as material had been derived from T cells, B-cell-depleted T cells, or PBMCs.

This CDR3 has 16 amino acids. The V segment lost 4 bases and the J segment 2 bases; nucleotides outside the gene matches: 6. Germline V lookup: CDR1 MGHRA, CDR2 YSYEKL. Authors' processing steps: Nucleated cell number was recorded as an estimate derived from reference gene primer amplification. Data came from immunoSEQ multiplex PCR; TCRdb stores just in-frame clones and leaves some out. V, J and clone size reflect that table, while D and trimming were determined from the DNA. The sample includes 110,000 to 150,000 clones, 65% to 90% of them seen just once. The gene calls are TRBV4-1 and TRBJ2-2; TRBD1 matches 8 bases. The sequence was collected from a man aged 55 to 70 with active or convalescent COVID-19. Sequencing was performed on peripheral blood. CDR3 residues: CASSRWGQDNTGELFF. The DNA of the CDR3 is TGCGCCAGCAGCCGGTGGGGACAGGATAACACCGGGGAGCTGTTTTTT.